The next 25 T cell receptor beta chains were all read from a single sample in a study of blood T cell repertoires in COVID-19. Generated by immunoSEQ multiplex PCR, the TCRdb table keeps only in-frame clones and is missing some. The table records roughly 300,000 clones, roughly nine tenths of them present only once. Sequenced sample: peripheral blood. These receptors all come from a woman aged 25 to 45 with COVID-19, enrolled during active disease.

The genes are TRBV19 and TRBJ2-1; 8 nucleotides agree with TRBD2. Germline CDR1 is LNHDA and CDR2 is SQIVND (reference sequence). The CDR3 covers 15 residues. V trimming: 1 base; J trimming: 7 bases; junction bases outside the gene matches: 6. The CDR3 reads CASSIARRGENEQFF. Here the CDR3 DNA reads TGTGCCAGTAGTATAGCTAGGCGGGGGGAGAATGAGCAGTTCTTC. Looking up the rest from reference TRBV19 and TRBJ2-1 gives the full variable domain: DGGITQSPKYLFRKEGQNVTLSCEQNLNHDAMYWYRQDPGQGLRLIYYSQIVNDFQKGDIAEGYSVSREKKESFPLTVTSAQKNPTAFYLCASSIARRGENEQFFGPGTRLTVL.

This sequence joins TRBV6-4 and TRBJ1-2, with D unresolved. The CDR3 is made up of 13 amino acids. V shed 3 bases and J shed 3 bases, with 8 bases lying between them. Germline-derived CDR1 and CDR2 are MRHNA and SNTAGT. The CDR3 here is CASSESGYYGYTF. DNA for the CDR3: TGTGCCAGCAGTGAGTCGGGATACTATGGCTACACCTTC.

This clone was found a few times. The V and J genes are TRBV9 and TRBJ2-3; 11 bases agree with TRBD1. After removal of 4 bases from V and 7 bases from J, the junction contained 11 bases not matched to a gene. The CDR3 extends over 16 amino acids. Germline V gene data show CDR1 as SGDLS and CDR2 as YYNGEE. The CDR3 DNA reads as TGTGCCAGCAGCCTCAGGACAGGGGGCGGTTTAAATACGCAGTATTTT. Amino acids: CASSLRTGGGLNTQYF.

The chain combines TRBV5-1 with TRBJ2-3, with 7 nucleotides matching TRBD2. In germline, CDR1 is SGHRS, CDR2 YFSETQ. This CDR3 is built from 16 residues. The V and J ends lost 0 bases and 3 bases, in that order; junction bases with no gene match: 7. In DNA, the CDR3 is TGCGCCAGCAGCTTGGCCATCGCGGGGGTTACAGATACGCAGTATTTT. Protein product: CASSLAIAGVTDTQYF. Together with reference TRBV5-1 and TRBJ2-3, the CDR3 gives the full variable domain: KAGVTQTPRYLIKTRGQQVTLSCSPISGHRSVSWYQQTPGQGLQFLFEYFSETQRNKGNFPGRFSGRQFSNSRSEMNVSTLELGDSALYLCASSLAIAGVTDTQYFGPGTRLTVL.

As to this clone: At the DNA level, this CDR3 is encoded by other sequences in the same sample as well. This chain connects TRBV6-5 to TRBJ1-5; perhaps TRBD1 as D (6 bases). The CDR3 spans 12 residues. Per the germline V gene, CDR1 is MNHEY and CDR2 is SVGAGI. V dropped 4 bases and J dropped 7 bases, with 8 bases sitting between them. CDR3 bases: TGTGCCAGCAGTTCCACAGGGCAGCCCCAGCATTTT. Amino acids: CASSSTGQPQHF.

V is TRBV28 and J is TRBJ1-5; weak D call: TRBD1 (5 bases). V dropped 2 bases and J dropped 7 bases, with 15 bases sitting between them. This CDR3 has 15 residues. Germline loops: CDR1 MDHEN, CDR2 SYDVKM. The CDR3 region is CASSLPGQRIQPQHF. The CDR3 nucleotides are TGTGCCAGCAGTTTACCAGGGCAAAGGATCCAGCCCCAGCATTTT.

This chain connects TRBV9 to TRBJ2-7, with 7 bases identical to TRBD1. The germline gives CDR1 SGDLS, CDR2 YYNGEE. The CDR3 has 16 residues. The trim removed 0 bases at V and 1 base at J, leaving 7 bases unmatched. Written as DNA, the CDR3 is TGTGCCAGCAGCGTAGACGAGGGGGCCTGGTCCTACGAGCAGTACTTC. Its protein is CASSVDEGAWSYEQYF.

This CDR3 reads CASSFFGGQPQHF. For the CDR3, the DNA is TGTGCCAGCAGCTTTTTCGGGGGACAGCCCCAGCATTTT. The gene calls are TRBV6-5 and TRBJ1-5, with D tentatively TRBD1 (5 bases). The CDR3 runs 13 residues. Germline CDR1 and CDR2: MNHEY and SVGAGI. V was trimmed by 6 bases and J by 7 bases, leaving 13 bases between them.

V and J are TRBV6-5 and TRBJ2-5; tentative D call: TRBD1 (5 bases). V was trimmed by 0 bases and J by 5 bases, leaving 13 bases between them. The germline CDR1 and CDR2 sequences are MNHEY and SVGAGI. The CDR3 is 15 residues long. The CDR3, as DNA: TGTGCCAGCAGTTACTCGGTTTCAGGGATTGAGACCCAGTACTTC. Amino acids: CASSYSVSGIETQYF.

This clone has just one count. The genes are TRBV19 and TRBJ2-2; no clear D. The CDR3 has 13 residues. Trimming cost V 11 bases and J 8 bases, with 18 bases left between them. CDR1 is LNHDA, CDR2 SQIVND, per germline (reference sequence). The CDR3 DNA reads TGTGCCCGGCGCTACGAGGTTTTGGGGGAGCTGTTTTTT. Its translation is CARRYEVLGELFF.

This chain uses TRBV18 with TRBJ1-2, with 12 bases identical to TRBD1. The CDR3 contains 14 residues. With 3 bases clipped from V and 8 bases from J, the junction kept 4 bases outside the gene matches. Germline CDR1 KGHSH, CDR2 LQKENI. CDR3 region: CASSPPGQGAGYTF. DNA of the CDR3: TGTGCCAGCTCACCGCCGGGACAGGGGGCCGGCTACACCTTC. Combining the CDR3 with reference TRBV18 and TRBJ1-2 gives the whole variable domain NAGVMQNPRHLVRRRGQEARLRCSPMKGHSHVYWYRQLPEEGLKFMVYLQKENIIDESGMPKERFSAEFPKEGPSILRIQQVVRGDSAAYFCASSPPGQGAGYTFGSGTRLTVV.

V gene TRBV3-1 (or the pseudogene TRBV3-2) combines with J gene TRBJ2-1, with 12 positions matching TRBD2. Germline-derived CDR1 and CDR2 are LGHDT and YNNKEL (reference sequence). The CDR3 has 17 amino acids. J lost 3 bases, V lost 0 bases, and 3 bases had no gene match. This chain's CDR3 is CASSQDPTSGGYNEQFF. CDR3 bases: TGTGCCAGCAGCCAAGATCCGACTAGCGGGGGCTACAATGAGCAGTTCTTC.

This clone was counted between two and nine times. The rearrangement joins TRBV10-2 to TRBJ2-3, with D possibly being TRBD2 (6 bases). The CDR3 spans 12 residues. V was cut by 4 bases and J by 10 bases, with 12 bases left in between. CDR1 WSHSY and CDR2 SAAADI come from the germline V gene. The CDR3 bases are TGCGCCAGCAGTGCGGCGAGGGAGGCGCAGTATTTT. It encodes CASSAAREAQYF.

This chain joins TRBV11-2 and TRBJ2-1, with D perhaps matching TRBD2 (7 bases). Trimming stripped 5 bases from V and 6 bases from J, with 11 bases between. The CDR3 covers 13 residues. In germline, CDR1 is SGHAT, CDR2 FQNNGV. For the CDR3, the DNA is TGTGCCAGCAGCGAGGGGGGGGTCAATGAGCAGTTCTTC. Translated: CASSEGGVNEQFF.

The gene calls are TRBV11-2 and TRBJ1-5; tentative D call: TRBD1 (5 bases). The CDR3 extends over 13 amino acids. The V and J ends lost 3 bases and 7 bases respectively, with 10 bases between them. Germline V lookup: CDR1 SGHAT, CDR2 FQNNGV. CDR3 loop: CASSFQGRQPQHF. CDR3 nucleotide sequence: TGTGCCAGCAGCTTTCAGGGCCGGCAGCCCCAGCATTTT.

The CDR3 is CSVRPGTGEWSAFF. CDR3 DNA: TGCAGCGTTCGTCCCGGGACAGGGGAGTGGAGCGCTTTCTTT. The chain combines TRBV29-1 with TRBJ1-1; 10 bases align to TRBD1. This CDR3 contains 14 residues. Germline V gene sequence: CDR1 SQVTM, CDR2 ANQGSEA. V shed 5 bases and J 11 bases; nucleotides not matched to a gene: 14.

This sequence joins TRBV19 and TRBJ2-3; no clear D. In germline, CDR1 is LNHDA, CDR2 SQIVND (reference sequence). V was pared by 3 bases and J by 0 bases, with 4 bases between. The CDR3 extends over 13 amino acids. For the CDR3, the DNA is TGTGCCAGTAGTATTCAGAGCACAGATACGCAGTATTTT. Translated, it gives CASSIQSTDTQYF. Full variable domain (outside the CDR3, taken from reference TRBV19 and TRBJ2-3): DGGITQSPKYLFRKEGQNVTLSCEQNLNHDAMYWYRQDPGQGLRLIYYSQIVNDFQKGDIAEGYSVSREKKESFPLTVTSAQKNPTAFYLCASSIQSTDTQYFGPGTRLTVL.

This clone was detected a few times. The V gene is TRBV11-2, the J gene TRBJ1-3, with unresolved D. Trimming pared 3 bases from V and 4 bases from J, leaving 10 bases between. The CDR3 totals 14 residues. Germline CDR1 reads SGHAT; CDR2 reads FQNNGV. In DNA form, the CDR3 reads TGTGCCAGCAGCTTGCGGGGTTTCGGAAACACCATATATTTT. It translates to CASSLRGFGNTIYF.

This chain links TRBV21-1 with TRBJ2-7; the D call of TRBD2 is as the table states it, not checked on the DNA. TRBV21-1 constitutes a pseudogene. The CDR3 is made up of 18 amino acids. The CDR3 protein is CASSPPGLAGGPAREQYF. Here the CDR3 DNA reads TGTGCCAGCAGCCCTCCGGGACTAGCGGGGGGGCCAGCACGAGAGCAGTACTTC.

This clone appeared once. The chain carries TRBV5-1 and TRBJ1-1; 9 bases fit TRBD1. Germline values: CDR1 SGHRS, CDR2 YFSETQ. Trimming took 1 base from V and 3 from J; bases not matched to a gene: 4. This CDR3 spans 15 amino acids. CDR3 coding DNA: TGCGCCAGCAGCTTGTCCGGGACAGGGTACACTGAAGCTTTCTTT. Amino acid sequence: CASSLSGTGYTEAFF.

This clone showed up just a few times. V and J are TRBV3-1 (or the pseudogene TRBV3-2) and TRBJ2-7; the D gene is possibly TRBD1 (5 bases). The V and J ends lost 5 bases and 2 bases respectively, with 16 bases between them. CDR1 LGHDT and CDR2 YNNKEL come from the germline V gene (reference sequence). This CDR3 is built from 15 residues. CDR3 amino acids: CASSSRRVGTYEQYF. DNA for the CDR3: TGTGCCAGCAGCTCCCGCAGGGTGGGAACCTACGAGCAGTACTTC.

CDR3 sequence reads: CASSQRRSYEQYF. CDR3 in DNA: TGTGCCAGCAGCCAAAGGCGGTCCTACGAGCAGTACTTC. The chain recombines TRBV4-2 with TRBJ2-7; D gene uncertain. The germline gives CDR1 LGHNA, CDR2 YNFKEQ. This CDR3 spans 13 amino acids. Trimming removed 2 bases at V and 1 base at J, with 6 bases between.

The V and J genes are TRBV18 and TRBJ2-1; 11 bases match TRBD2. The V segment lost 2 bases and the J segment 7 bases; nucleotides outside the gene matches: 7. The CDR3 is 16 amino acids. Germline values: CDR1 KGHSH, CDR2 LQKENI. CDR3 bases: TGTGCCAGCTCACCATATCTAGCGGGGGGCCGAAATGAGCAGTTCTTC. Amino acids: CASSPYLAGGRNEQFF.

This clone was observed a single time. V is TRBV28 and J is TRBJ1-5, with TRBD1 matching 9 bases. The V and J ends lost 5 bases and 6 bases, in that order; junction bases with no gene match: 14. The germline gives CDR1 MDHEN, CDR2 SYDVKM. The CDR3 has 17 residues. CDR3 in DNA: TGTGCCAGCAGTATCGACAGGGGGGTGCCGAGTGGTCAGCCCCAGCATTTT. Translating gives CASSIDRGVPSGQPQHF.

The CDR3 loop is CASSYGAPGNQPQHF. The CDR3 DNA is TGTGCCAGCAGTTACGGGGCGCCGGGCAATCAGCCCCAGCATTTT. This chain links TRBV6-5 with TRBJ1-5; D perhaps matches TRBD1 (5 bases). There are 15 residues in the CDR3. Between the trimmed V and J ends, which lost 2 bases and 2 bases, there was a span of 10 bases. CDR1 MNHEY and CDR2 SVGAGI come from the germline V gene.